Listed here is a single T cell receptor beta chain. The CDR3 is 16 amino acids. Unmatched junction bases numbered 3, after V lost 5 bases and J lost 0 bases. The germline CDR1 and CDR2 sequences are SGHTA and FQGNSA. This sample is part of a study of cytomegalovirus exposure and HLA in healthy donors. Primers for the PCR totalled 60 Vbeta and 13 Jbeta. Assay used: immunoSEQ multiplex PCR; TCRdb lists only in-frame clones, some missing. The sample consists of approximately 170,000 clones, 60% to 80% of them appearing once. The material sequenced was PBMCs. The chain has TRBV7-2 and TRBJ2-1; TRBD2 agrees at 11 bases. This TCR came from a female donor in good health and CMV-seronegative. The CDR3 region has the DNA TGTGCCAGCAGCGCTACTAGCGGGGGCTCCTACAATGAGCAGTTCTTC. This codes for CASSATSGGSYNEQFF. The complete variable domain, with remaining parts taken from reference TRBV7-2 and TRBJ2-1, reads GAGVSQSPSNKVTEKGKDVELRCDPISGHTALYWYRQSLGQGLEFLIYFQGNSAPDKSGLPSDRFSAERTGGSVSTLTIQRTQQEDSAVYLCASSATSGGSYNEQFFGPGTRLTVL.